This is a list of T cell receptor beta chains from one sample in a study of CD8+ T cells in alopecia areata. Some clones are missing from TCRdb's copy, which holds only in-frame ones; the method was immunoSEQ multiplex PCR. The table includes tens of thousands of clones, under 75% detected once. The specimen was CD8+ T cells sorted from blood, collected at week 0. The origin of the receptors is a human donor with alopecia areata. The CDR3 runs from the conserved cysteine through the conserved F or W. D genes are given only for firm matches. Clone size is stated in some rows and not others, as once, few, many or a class when expanded.

>TRBJ2-2|.|TRBV4-1|TRBD2
TGCGCCAGCAGCCATGACCGGACTAGCGGGGGTCAGACCGGGGAGCTGTTTTTT
CASSHDRTSGGQTGELFF
>TRBJ2-7|.|TRBV7-9|TRBD2
TGTGCCAGCAGCTTACTAGCGGGATCCTCCTACGAGCAGTACTTC
CASSLLAGSSYEQYF
>TRBJ2-3|few|TRBV2|TRBD2
TGTGCCAGCAGTGAAAGCGGGAGTACGACAGATACGCAGTATTTT
CASSESGSTTDTQYF
>TRBJ1-5|.|TRBV7-9|TRBD1
TGTGCCAGCAGCTCCGGGACAGCATATCAGCCCCAGCATTTT
CASSSGTAYQPQHF
>TRBJ2-7|.|TRBV28|.
TGTGCCAGCAGTTTCTACGGGGAGGTGGGGATTTCCTACGAGCAGTACTTC
CASSFYGEVGISYEQYF
>TRBJ2-7|.|TRBV9|.
TGTGCCAGCAGCGTGTCGGGGGCGAGCTCCTACGAGCAGTACTTC
CASSVSGASSYEQYF
>TRBJ1-1|.|TRBV27|.
TGTGCCGTTCTATCCTGGACAGCGAGGGGCACTGAAGCTTTCTTT
CAVLSWTARGTEAFF
>TRBJ2-1|.|TRBV6-5|.
TGTGCCAGCAGTGAGGGTAATGAGCAGTTCTTC
CASSEGNEQFF
>TRBJ1-2|.|TRBV9|TRBD1
TGTGCCAGCAGCGTAGGGGACAGGGATTTTGGCTACACCTTC
CASSVGDRDFGYTF
>TRBJ1-2|.|TRBV5-1|.
TGCGCCAGCAGCTTGGTGTCAGGGGTTGATGGCTACACCTTC
CASSLVSGVDGYTF
>TRBJ1-2|.|TRBV5-1|.
TGCGCCAGCAGCTTGGACAAAGGGACTGTCTATGGCTACACCTTC
CASSLDKGTVYGYTF
>TRBJ1-1|once|TRBV25-1|.
TGTGCCAGCAGTGAATTTTTTCCAGGGAGAAACACTGAAGCTTTCTTT
CASSEFFPGRNTEAFF
>TRBJ2-7|.|TRBV27|TRBD1
TGTGCCAGCAGTTTCTTGGACAGGGGTGGCGAGCAGTACTTC
CASSFLDRGGEQYF
>TRBJ2-7|many|TRBV5-4|.
TGTGCCAGCAGTGATCTTGGGGAGAGATCACGGTACGAGCAGTACTTC
CASSDLGERSRYEQYF
>TRBJ1-1|.|TRBV29-1|.
TGCAGCGTTGTGCTTTGGGGAGGGTACACTGAAGCTTTCTTT
CSVVLWGGYTEAFF
>TRBJ2-1|.|TRBV7-3|.
TGTGCCAGCAGCTACGTCCCGGGGGGCGAGCAGTTCTTC
CASSYVPGGEQFF
>TRBJ1-5|few|TRBV7-8|TRBD1
TGTGCCAGCAGCTCCAACCAGGGCGCAGGGGGCGGTCAGCCCCAGCATTTT
CASSSNQGAGGGQPQHF
>TRBJ2-5|.|TRBV4-1|.
TGCGCCAGCAGCCGGGCGGTCGGGGCCATGCAAGAGACCCAGTACTTC
CASSRAVGAMQETQYF
>TRBJ2-1|few|TRBV23-1|.
TGCGCCAGCAGGGTGCTGGGCAATGAGCAGTTCTTC
CASRVLGNEQFF
>TRBJ1-1|few|TRBV19|.
TGTGCCAGTAGTAGTCGCACAATGAACACTGAAGCTTTCTTT
CASSSRTMNTEAFF
>TRBJ1-6|many|TRBV23-1|.
TGCGCCAGCAGTCACAATACACTGAGTAATTCACCCCTCCACTTT
CASSHNTLSNSPLHF
>TRBJ1-1|.|TRBV4-1|TRBD1
TGCGCCAGCAGCCCGCCTGCAGGGGGCATTGAAGCTTTCTTT
CASSPPAGGIEAFF
>TRBJ2-3|.|TRBV29-1|.
TGCAGCGGTGTTGAGTTAGATACGCAGTATTTT
CSGVELDTQYF
>TRBJ1-2|.|TRBV25-1|.
TGTGCCAGCAGTGTTTGGGACTATGGCTACACCTTC
CASSVWDYGYTF
>TRBJ2-2|.|TRBV29-1|.
TGCAGCGTTGACGGGCTAGCCTCGGGACCCGGGGAGCTGTTTTTT
CSVDGLASGPGELFF
>TRBJ2-2|.|TRBV5-6|.
TGTGCCAGCAGTCTTGGGCCCAATAAGCTGTTTTTT
CASSLGPNKLFF
>TRBJ2-7|few|TRBV7-8|.
TGTGCCAGCAGCCGATCCGACAGGTTCCCCTACGAGCAGTACTTC
CASSRSDRFPYEQYF
>TRBJ1-4|once|TRBV27|TRBD1
TGTGCCAGCAGTCTTATCTCGCCCAGGGGGCTGGTGAAACTGTTTTTT
CASSLISPRGLVKLFF
>TRBJ2-2|few|TRBV4-1|TRBD2
TGCGCCAGCAGCCCTGATAGCGGGGAGAACACCGGGGAGCTGTTTTTT
CASSPDSGENTGELFF
>TRBJ2-2|.|TRBV4-3|.
TGCGCCAGCAGCCAAATTTCCGGGGAGCTGTTTTTT
CASSQISGELFF
>TRBJ2-3|.|TRBV27|TRBD2
TGTGCCAGCACTTCCCCGGGAGGTGGTAGCGGCACAGATACGCAGTATTTT
CASTSPGGGSGTDTQYF
>TRBJ1-5|.|TRBV28|TRBD1
TGTGCCAGCAGTTCCCCATGGACAGGGTCCGGCAATCAGCCCCAGCATTTT
CASSSPWTGSGNQPQHF
>TRBJ2-3|few|TRBV2|.
TGTGCCAGCAGTGAGCCCCCTTCCGGGGGCCTCCGTACGCAGTATTTT
CASSEPPSGGLRTQYF
>TRBJ2-7|few|TRBV2|.
TGTGCCAGCAGTTATGGGCAGCACTACGAGCAGTACTTC
CASSYGQHYEQYF
>TRBJ2-1|.|TRBV27|TRBD2
TGTGCCAGCAGTTTTGGGACTAGCGGGAGTGACTATGAGCAGTTCTTC
CASSFGTSGSDYEQFF
>TRBJ2-7|few|TRBV5-6|.
TGTGCCAGCAGCTTTAGAGGTAACTACGAGCAGTACTTC
CASSFRGNYEQYF
>TRBJ2-7|.|TRBV7-9|TRBD1
TGTGCCAGCAGCTCCGGGACAGGGAGCTCCTACGAGCAGTACTTC
CASSSGTGSSYEQYF
>TRBJ2-5|few|TRBV14|.
TGTGCCAGCAGCCAAGATGGGGCTCCCCCCGAGACCCAGTACTTC
CASSQDGAPPETQYF
>TRBJ2-7|.|TRBV29-1|.
TGCAGCGTTACAGGTAGCTCCTACGAGCAGTACTTC
CSVTGSSYEQYF
>TRBJ1-3|.|TRBV5-6|.
TGTGCCAGCAGCTCGTGGGGAGGAAACACCATATATTTT
CASSSWGGNTIYF
>TRBJ2-5|.|TRBV6-5|.
TGTGCCAGCAGTTACCGGCAGGGTTTAGAGACCCAGTACTTC
CASSYRQGLETQYF
>TRBJ2-7|few|TRBV27|.
TGTGCCAGCAGTTTAGCGTCTACCTACGAGCAGTACTTC
CASSLASTYEQYF
>TRBJ2-5|.|TRBV4-2|.
TGTGCCAGCAGTCTGGGACCGCCCGGGGAGACCCAGTACTTC
CASSLGPPGETQYF
>TRBJ2-6|.|TRBV6-5|.
TGTGCCAGCAGTTACGCTTCTGGGGCCAACGTCCTGACTTTC
CASSYASGANVLTF
>TRBJ1-2|once|TRBV5-6|.
TGTGCCAGCAGCTTCTCTGCAGTACCCGCGGAAAGTGGCTACACCTTC
CASSFSAVPAESGYTF
>TRBJ2-7|.|TRBV14|.
TGTGCCAGCAGCCAAGACGCACCCCAGGGAAGTTCCTCCTACGAGCAGTACTTC
CASSQDAPQGSSSYEQYF
>TRBJ1-5|.|TRBV15|.
TGTGCCACCAGCAGAGATCGGCAGAATAGCAATCAGCCCCAGCATTTT
CATSRDRQNSNQPQHF
>TRBJ2-5|few|TRBV27|TRBD2
TGTGCCAGCAGTCCTCCGACTAGCGGGTACCAAGAGACCCAGTACTTC
CASSPPTSGYQETQYF
>TRBJ2-2|few|TRBV6-4|TRBD1
TGTGCCAGCAGTTACTCTGGGACAGGGGCGGTCGGGGAGCTGTTTTTT
CASSYSGTGAVGELFF
>TRBJ2-7|.|TRBV18|.
TGTGCCAGCTCACCAGAATCGGTTCGGACAGTTTCCTACGAGCAGTACTTC
CASSPESVRTVSYEQYF
>TRBJ2-3|.|TRBV29-1|.
TGCAGCGGGTATGACCTGGAGGAACCAGATACGCAGTATTTT
CSGYDLEEPDTQYF
>TRBJ1-1|.|TRBV27|.
TGTGCCAGCAGTTTGATGTGGGACACTGAAGCTTTCTTT
CASSLMWDTEAFF
>TRBJ2-7|.|TRBV28|TRBD1
TGTGCCAGCAGTTCTCCGGCACAGGGGATCTACGAGCAGTACTTC
CASSSPAQGIYEQYF
>TRBJ2-7|.|TRBV7-9|.
TGTGCCAGCAGCTTAGTCCCCGTCGTGGCTGAGTACGAGCAGTACTTC
CASSLVPVVAEYEQYF